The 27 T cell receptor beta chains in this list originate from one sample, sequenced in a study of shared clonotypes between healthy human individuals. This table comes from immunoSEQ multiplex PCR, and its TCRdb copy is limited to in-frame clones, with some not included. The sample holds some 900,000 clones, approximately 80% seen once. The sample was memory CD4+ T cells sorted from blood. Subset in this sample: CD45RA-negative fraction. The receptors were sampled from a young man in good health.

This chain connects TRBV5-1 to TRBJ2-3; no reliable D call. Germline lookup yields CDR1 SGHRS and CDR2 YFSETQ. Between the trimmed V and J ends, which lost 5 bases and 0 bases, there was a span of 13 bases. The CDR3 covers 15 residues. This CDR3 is CASRADFSSTDTQYF. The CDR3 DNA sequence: TGCGCCAGCAGGGCAGATTTCTCTAGCACAGATACGCAGTATTTT.

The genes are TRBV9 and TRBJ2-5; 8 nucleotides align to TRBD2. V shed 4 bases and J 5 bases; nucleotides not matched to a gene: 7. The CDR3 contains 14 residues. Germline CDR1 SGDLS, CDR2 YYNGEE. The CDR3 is CASSLGLAWETQYF. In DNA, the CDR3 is TGTGCCAGCAGCTTAGGACTAGCTTGGGAGACCCAGTACTTC.

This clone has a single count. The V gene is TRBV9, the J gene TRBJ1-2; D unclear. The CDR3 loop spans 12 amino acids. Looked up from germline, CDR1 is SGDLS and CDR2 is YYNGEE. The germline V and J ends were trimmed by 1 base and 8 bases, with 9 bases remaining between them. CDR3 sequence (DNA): TGTGCCAGCAGCGTAATGGAGCACGGCTACACCTTC. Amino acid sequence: CASSVMEHGYTF.

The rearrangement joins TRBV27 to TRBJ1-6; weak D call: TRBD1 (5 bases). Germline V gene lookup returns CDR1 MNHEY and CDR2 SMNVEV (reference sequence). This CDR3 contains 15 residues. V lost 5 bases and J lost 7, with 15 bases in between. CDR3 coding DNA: TGTGCCAGCAGTCCCAGTGGCGGGGGGAATTCACCCCTCCACTTT. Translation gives CASSPSGGGNSPLHF.

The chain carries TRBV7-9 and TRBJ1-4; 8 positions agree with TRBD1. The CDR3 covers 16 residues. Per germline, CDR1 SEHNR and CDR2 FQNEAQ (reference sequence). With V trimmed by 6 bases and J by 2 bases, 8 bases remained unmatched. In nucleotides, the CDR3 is TGTGCCAGCAGGACTTCAGGGGGCTCGACTAATGAAAAACTGTTTTTT. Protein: CASRTSGGSTNEKLFF.

CDR3 coding DNA: TGTGCCAGCAGTACCCTAGCGGGGGATAGTGAAAAACTGTTTTTT. Amino acid sequence: CASSTLAGDSEKLFF. The rearrangement joins TRBV6-6 to TRBJ1-4; TRBD1 is a possible D gene (5 bases). Germline CDR1 reads MNHNY; CDR2 reads SVGAGI (reference sequence). The CDR3 is 15 amino acids. Deletions cut 5 bases from V and 7 bases from J, with 17 bases between.

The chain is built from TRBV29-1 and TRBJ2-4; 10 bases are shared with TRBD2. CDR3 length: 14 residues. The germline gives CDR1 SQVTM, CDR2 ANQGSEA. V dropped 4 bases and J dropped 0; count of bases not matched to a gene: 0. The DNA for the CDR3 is TGCAGCGTTGGACTAGCGGGAGCCAAAAACATTCAGTACTTC. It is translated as CSVGLAGAKNIQYF.

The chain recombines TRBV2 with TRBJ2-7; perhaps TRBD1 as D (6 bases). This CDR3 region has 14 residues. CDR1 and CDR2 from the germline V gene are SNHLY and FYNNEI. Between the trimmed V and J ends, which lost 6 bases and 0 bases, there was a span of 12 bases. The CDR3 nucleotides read TGTGCCAGCAGGATAGAACAGGGCTCCTACGAGCAGTACTTC. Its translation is CASRIEQGSYEQYF.

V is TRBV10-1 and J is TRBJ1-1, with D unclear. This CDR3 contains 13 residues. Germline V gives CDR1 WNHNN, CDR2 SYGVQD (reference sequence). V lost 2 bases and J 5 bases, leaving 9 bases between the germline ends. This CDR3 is CASSEGLKTEAFF. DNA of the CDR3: TGCGCCAGCAGTGAGGGTCTCAAAACTGAAGCTTTCTTT.

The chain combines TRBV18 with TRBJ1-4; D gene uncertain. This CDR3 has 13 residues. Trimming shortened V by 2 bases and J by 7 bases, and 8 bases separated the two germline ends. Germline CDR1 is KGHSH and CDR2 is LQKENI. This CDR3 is CASSPGFGEKLFF. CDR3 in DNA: TGTGCCAGCTCACCAGGGTTCGGTGAAAAACTGTTTTTT.

CDR3: CAISEQGRRPQHF. CDR3 bases: TGTGCCATCAGTGAGCAGGGTCGTCGGCCCCAGCATTTT. The chain carries TRBV10-3 and TRBJ1-5; D perhaps matches TRBD1 (5 bases). Looked up from germline, CDR1 is ENHRY and CDR2 is SYGVKD. V gave up 2 bases and J gave up 9 bases, with 11 bases separating them. The CDR3 runs to 13 residues.

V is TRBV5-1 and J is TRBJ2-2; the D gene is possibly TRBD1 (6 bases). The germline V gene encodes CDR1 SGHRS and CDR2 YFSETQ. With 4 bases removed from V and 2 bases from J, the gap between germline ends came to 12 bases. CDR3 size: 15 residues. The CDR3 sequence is CASSQDSFNTGELFF. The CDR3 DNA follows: TGCGCCAGCAGCCAGGACAGTTTCAACACCGGGGAGCTGTTTTTT.

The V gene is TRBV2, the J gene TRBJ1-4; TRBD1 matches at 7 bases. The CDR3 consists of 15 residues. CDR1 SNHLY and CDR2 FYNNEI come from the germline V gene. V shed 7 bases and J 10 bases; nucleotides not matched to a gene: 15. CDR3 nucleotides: TGTGCCAGCACCGAGGGGTACAGGGGATCAGGAAAACTGTTTTTT. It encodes CASTEGYRGSGKLFF.

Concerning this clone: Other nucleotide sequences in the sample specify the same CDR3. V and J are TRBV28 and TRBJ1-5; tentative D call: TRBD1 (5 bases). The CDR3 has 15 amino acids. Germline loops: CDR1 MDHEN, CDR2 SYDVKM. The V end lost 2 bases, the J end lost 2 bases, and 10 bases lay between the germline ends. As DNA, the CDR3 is TGTGCCAGCAGTTTACAGGGTCGGGGCAATCAGCCCCAGCATTTT. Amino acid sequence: CASSLQGRGNQPQHF.

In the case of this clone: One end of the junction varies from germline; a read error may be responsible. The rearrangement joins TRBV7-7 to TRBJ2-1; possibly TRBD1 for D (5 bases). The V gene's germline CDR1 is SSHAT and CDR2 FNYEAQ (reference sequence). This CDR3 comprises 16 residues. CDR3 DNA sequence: TGTGCTAGCACCCCCACCCAGCAGGGATTGTCCAATGAGCAGTTCTTC. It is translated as CASTPTQQGLSNEQFF.

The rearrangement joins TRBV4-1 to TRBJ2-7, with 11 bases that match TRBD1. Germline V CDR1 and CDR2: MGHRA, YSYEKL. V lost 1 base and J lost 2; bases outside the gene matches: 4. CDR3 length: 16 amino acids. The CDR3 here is CASSQVTGQGAYEQYF. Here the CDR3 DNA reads TGCGCCAGCAGCCAAGTGACGGGACAGGGGGCCTACGAGCAGTACTTC.

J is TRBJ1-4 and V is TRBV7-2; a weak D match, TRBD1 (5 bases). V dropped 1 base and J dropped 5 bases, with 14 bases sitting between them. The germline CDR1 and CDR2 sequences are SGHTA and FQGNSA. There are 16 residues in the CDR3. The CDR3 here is CASSLGGAGVNEKLFF. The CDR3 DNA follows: TGTGCCAGCAGCTTAGGAGGGGCCGGGGTAAATGAAAAACTGTTTTTT.

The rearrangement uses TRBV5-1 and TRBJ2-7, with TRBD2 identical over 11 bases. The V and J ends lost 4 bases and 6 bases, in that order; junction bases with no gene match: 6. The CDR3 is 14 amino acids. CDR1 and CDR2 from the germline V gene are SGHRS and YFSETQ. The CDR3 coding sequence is TGCGCCAGCAGCCCCGGGACTAGCGGATTCGAGCAGTACTTC. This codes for CASSPGTSGFEQYF.

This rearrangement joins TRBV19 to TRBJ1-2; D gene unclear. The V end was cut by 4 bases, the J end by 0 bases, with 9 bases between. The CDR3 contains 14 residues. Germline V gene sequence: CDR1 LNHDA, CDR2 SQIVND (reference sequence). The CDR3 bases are TGTGCCAGTAGTACCCTTGCAGCTAACTATGGCTACACCTTC. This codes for CASSTLAANYGYTF.

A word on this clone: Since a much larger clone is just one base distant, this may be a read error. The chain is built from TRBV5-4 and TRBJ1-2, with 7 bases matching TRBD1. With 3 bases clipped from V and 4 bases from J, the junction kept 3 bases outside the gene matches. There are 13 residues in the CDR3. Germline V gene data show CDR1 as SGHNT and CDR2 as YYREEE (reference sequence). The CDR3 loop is CASSSGTVYGYTF. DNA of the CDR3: TGTGCCAGCAGCTCCGGGACAGTCTATGGCTACACCTTC.

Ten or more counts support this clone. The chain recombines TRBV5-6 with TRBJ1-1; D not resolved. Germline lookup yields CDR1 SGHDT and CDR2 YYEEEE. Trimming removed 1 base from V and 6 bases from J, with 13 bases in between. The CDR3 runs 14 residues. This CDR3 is CASSLIRGGAEAFF. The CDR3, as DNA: TGTGCCAGCAGCTTGATACGAGGAGGCGCTGAAGCTTTCTTT. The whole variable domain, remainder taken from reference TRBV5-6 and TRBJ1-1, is DAGVTQSPTHLIKTRGQQVTLRCSPKSGHDTVSWYQQALGQGPQFIFQYYEEEERQRGNFPDRFSGHQFPNYSSELNVNALLLGDSALYLCASSLIRGGAEAFFGQGTRLTVV.

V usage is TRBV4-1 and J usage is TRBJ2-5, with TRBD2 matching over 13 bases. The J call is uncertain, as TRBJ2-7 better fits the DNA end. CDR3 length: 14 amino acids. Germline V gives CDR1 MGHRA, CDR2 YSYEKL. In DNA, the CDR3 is TGCGCCAGCAGCCAGGGACTAGCGGGGCCCGAGCAGTACTTC. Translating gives CASSQGLAGPEQYF.

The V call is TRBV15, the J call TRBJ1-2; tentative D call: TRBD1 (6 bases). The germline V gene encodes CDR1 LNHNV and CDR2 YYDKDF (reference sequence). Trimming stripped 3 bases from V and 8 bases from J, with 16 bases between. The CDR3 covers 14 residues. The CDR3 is CATSREGVLRGYTF. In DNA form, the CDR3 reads TGTGCCACCAGCAGGGAGGGGGTTCTGAGGGGCTACACCTTC.

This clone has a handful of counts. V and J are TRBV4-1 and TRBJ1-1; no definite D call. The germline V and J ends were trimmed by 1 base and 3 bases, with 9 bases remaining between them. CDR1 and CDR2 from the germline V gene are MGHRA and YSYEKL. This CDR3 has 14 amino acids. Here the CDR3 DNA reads TGCGCCAGCAGCCAAGTATCAGTGCACACTGAAGCTTTCTTT. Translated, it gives CASSQVSVHTEAFF.

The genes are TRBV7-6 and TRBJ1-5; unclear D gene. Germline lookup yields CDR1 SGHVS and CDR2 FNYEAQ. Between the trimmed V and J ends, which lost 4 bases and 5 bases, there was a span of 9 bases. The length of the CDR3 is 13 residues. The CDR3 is CASSWAGDQPQHF. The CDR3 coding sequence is TGTGCCAGCAGCTGGGCCGGTGATCAGCCCCAGCATTTT.

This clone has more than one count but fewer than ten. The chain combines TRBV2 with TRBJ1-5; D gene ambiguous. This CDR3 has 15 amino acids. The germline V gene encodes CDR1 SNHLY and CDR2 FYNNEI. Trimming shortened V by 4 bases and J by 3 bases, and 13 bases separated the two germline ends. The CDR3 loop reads CASSVFGRANQPQHF. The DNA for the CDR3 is TGTGCCAGCAGTGTATTTGGGAGGGCCAATCAGCCCCAGCATTTT.

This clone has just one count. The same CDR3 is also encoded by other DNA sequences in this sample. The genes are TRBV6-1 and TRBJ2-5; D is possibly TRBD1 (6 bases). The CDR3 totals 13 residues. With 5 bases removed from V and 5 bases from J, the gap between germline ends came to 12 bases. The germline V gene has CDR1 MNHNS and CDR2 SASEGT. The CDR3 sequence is CASSTGSQETQYF. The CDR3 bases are TGTGCCAGCAGTACAGGGTCTCAGGAGACCCAGTACTTC.